This T cell receptor beta chain comes out of a study of PD-L1 blockade in urothelial cancer. Across the study: Between 0 and 3 prior chemotherapy regimens had been given to patients. Findings and limits, study-wide: Tumor-linked clones in blood grew more by 3 weeks in durable-benefit patients.

Data came from immunoSEQ multiplex PCR; TCRdb stores just in-frame clones and leaves some out. This table has about 25,000 clones, approximately 81% appearing once. The time point was: peripheral blood 6 weeks after treatment start. Each patient supplied 1 to 8 pretreatment and on-treatment samples. The CDR3 runs 16 residues. V was pared by 4 bases and J by 0 bases, with 14 bases between. CDR1 SGHDT and CDR2 YYEEEE come from the germline V gene. Details on this clone: Its antigen is unidentified.

The origin of this receptor is a man aged 70-80 years with urothelial cancer. The V gene is TRBV5-6, the J gene TRBJ1-3; D might be TRBD1 (5 bases). This sample comprised PBMCs, obtained around atezolizumab (anti-PD-L1) treatment. The CDR3 sequence is CASSPRQYLSGNTIYF. For the CDR3, the DNA is TGTGCCAGCAGCCCCCGACAGTACCTCTCTGGAAACACCATATATTTT. The full variable domain, rest sourced from reference TRBV5-6 and TRBJ1-3, is DAGVTQSPTHLIKTRGQQVTLRCSPKSGHDTVSWYQQALGQGPQFIFQYYEEEERQRGNFPDRFSGHQFPNYSSELNVNALLLGDSALYLCASSPRQYLSGNTIYFGEGSWLTVV.